This passage covers 6 T cell receptor beta chains from one sample sequenced in a study of Ad26.COV2.S vaccination and SARS-CoV-2 variants. The treatment denotes: approximately 18 received Ad26.COV2.S at low or high dose, single or two shots; about 5 received placebo; per-sample allocation not given. The samples date from day 63 after the first vaccine or placebo injection. Assay used: immunoSEQ multiplex PCR; TCRdb lists only in-frame clones, some missing. The data hold hundreds of thousands of clones, with 89% observed a single time. The material was peripheral blood, obtained in a trial of Ad26.COV2.S vaccine versus placebo. The receptors originated from a person aged 18-60 years who received the Ad26.COV2.S COVID-19 vaccine or a placebo.

This clone occurred once. This sequence joins TRBV7-2 and TRBJ1-2; D is unresolved. The CDR3 sequence is 14 residues long. Germline V lookup: CDR1 SGHTA, CDR2 FQGNSA. The germline V and J ends were trimmed by 1 base and 6 bases, with 12 bases remaining between them. CDR3: CASSLETGNNGYTF. In DNA form, the CDR3 reads TGTGCCAGCAGCTTAGAAACGGGAAATAATGGCTACACCTTC. Full variable domain (missing parts from reference TRBV7-2 and TRBJ1-2): GAGVSQSPSNKVTEKGKDVELRCDPISGHTALYWYRQSLGQGLEFLIYFQGNSAPDKSGLPSDRFSAERTGGSVSTLTIQRTQQEDSAVYLCASSLETGNNGYTFGSGTRLTVV.

This chain links TRBV29-1 with TRBJ1-2, with 8 bases fitting TRBD1. CDR1 SQVTM and CDR2 ANQGSEA come from the germline V gene. CDR3 length: 12 residues. J was trimmed by 8 bases and V by 7 bases; bases with no gene match: 9. CDR3 bases: TGCAGCGCCGTAACAGGGGGTGGGGGCTACACCTTC. It yields the protein CSAVTGGGGYTF.

The gene calls are TRBV7-2 and TRBJ2-5, with D unclear. Per germline, CDR1 SGHTA and CDR2 FQGNSA. CDR3 length equals 14 residues. Trimming left V 5 bases short and J 2 bases short, with 12 bases between. This chain's CDR3 is CASSASRAQETQYF. Written as DNA, the CDR3 is TGTGCCAGCAGCGCAAGCCGAGCACAAGAGACCCAGTACTTC.

The chain joins TRBV6-2 or TRBV6-3 to TRBJ1-5, with D perhaps TRBD1 (5 bases). The CDR3 sequence is 20 residues long. The V gene lost 3 bases and the J gene lost 3 bases, with 27 bases spanning the gap. CDR1 is MNHEY, CDR2 SVGEGT, per germline. The CDR3: CASSYSRASTGRGFNQPQHF. For the CDR3, the DNA is TGTGCCAGCAGTTATTCCAGAGCCTCAACGGGACGGGGGTTCAATCAGCCCCAGCATTTT.

The chain joins TRBV9 to TRBJ1-5; D unresolved. V was trimmed by 0 bases and J by 5 bases, leaving 12 bases between them. The CDR3 spans 15 residues. Germline CDR1 reads SGDLS; CDR2 reads YYNGEE. This chain's CDR3 is CASSVDSGPYQPQHF. For the CDR3, the DNA is TGTGCCAGCAGCGTAGATTCCGGACCCTATCAGCCCCAGCATTTT.

The CDR3 region is CASSWDPYGYTF. The CDR3 DNA follows: TGTGCCAGCAGTTGGGATCCGTATGGCTACACCTTC. The chain combines TRBV2 with TRBJ1-2, with unresolved D. V gave up 5 bases and J gave up 5 bases, with 9 bases separating them. The V gene's germline CDR1 is SNHLY and CDR2 FYNNEI. This CDR3 is 12 amino acids long.